The source of this T cell receptor (beta chain) is a study of beta chain features in type 1 diabetes. This clone was seen only a few times. Expressed TCRB transcripts were sequenced, since all the RNA that had been isolated was reverse transcribed. Some clones are missing from TCRdb's copy, which holds only in-frame ones; the method was immunoSEQ multiplex PCR. The sample carries some 900,000 clones, 15% to 20% recorded once. This CDR3 is built from 15 residues. V lost 5 bases and J 3 bases, leaving 17 bases between the germline ends. Germline V gene data show CDR1 as SQVTM and CDR2 as ANQGSEA. This chain links TRBV29-1 with TRBJ2-1; D possibly uses TRBD1 or TRBD2 (7 bases each). The sequenced material came from naive CD4+ T cells from blood. The TCR sequence derives from a young woman in good health. Here the CDR3 DNA reads TGCAGCGTTAAGTCAACAGGGGACTACTACAATGAGCAGTTCTTC. It yields the protein CSVKSTGDYYNEQFF.